This TCR beta chain was sequenced for a study of T cell responses to AZD1222 COVID-19 vaccine. Germline CDR1 reads LNHDA; CDR2 reads SQIVND (reference sequence). V lost 4 bases, J lost 0 bases, and 13 bases lay in between. This CDR3 is built from 16 residues. Sequencing used immunoSEQ multiplex PCR; TCRdb keeps in-frame clones, though not all of them. The table shows 150,000 to 200,000 clones, with over 80% occurring only once. The source is an adult in good health. Sequencing was performed on peripheral blood, taken on day 0 of AZD1222 vaccination. This chain links TRBV19 with TRBJ1-5, with D possibly matching TRBD1 (6 bases). CDR3: CASSKTQGTSNQPQHF. The CDR3 DNA sequence: TGTGCCAGTAGTAAGACCCAGGGGACTAGCAATCAGCCCCAGCATTTT.